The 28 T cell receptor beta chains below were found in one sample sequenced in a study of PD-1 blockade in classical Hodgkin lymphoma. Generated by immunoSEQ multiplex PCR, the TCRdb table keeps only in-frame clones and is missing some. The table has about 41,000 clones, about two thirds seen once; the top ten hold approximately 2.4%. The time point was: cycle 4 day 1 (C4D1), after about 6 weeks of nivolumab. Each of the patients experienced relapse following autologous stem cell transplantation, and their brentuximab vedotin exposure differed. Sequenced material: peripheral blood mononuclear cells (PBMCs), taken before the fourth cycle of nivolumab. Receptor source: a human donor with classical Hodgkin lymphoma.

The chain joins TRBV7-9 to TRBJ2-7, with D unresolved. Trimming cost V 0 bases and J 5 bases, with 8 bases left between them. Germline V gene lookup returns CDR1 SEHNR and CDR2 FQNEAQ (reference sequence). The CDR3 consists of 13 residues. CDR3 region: CASSLAQTHEQYF. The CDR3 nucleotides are TGTGCCAGCAGCTTAGCCCAGACCCACGAGCAGTACTTC.

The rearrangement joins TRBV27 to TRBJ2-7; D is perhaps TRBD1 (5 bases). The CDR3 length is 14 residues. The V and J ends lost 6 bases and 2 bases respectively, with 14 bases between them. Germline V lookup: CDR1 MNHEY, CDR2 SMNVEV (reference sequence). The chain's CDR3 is CASRLGAMPYEQYF. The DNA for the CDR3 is TGTGCCAGCAGATTAGGGGCTATGCCCTACGAGCAGTACTTC.

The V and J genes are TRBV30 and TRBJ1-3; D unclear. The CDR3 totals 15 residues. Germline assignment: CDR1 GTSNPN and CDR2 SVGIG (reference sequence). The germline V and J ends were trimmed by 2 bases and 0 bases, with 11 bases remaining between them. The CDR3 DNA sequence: TGTGCCTGGAGTATCAGCAAACTCTCTGGAAACACCATATATTTT. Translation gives CAWSISKLSGNTIYF.

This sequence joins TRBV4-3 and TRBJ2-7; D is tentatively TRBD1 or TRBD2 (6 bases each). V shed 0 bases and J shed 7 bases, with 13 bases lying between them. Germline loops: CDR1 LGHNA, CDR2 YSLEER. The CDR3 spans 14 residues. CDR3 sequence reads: CASSQDRGAREQYF. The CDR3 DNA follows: TGCGCCAGCAGCCAAGATAGGGGGGCGAGGGAGCAGTACTTC.

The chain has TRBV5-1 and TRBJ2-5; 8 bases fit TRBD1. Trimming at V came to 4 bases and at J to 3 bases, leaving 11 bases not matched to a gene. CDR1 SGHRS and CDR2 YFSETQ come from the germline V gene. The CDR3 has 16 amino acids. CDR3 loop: CASSRSLLTGEETQYF. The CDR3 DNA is TGCGCCAGCAGCCGATCGTTATTGACAGGGGAAGAGACCCAGTACTTC.

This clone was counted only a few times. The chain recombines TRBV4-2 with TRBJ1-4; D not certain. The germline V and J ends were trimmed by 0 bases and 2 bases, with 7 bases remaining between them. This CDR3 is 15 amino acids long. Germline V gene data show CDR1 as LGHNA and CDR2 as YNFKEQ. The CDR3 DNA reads TGTGCCAGCAGCCAAGAACCACAGACTAATGAAAAACTGTTTTTT. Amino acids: CASSQEPQTNEKLFF.

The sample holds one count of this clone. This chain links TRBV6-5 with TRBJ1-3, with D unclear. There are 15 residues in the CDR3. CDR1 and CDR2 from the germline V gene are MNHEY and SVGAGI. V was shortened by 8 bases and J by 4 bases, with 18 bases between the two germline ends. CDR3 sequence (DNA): TGTGCCAGCCAACCGGCGGCGGCCGGGGGAAACACCATATATTTT. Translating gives CASQPAAAGGNTIYF.

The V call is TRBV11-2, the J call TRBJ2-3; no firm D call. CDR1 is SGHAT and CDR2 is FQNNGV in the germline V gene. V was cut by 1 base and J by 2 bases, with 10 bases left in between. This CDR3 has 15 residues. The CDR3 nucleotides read TGTGCCAGCAGCTTAGTCGCCACGCCCACAGATACGCAGTATTTT. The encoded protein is CASSLVATPTDTQYF.

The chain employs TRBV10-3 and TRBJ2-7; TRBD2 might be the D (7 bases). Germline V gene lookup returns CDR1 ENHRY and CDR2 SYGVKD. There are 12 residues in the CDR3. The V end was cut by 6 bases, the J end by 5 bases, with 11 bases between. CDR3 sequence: CAISWGGDEQYF. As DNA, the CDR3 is TGTGCCATCAGCTGGGGGGGCGACGAGCAGTACTTC.

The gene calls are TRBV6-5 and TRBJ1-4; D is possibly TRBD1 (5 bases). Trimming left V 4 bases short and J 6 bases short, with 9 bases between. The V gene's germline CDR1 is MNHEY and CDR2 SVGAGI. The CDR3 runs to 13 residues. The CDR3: CASSFQGYEKLFF. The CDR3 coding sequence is TGTGCCAGCAGTTTCCAGGGTTATGAAAAACTGTTTTTT.

The CDR3 here is CASSPLGPYEQYF. CDR3 nucleotides: TGTGCCAGCAGTCCCCTAGGCCCCTACGAGCAGTACTTC. The chain couples TRBV27 to TRBJ2-7; D is uncertain. The germline V and J ends were trimmed by 5 bases and 2 bases, with 10 bases remaining between them. The CDR3 runs to 13 residues. Germline V gene sequence: CDR1 MNHEY, CDR2 SMNVEV (reference sequence).

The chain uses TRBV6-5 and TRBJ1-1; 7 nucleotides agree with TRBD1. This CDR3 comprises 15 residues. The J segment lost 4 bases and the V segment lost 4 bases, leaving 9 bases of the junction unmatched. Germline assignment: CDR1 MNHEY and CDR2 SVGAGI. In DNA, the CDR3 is TGTGCCAGCAGTTCGTACCCGGACAGGATCACTGAAGCTTTCTTT. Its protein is CASSSYPDRITEAFF.

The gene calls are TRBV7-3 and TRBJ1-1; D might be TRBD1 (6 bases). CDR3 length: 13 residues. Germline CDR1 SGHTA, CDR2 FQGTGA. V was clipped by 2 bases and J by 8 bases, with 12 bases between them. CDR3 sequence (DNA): TGTGCCAGCAGCTTACATCGGGGGGCGGAAGCTTTCTTT. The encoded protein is CASSLHRGAEAFF.

Here the CDR3 DNA reads TGTGCCAGCAGCTATTACAGGGATTGGGATCAGCCCCAGCATTTT. Protein product: CASSYYRDWDQPQHF. The chain carries TRBV5-6 and TRBJ1-5, with D perhaps TRBD1 (6 bases). Germline V gene data show CDR1 as SGHDT and CDR2 as YYEEEE. The CDR3 is 15 amino acids. V dropped 3 bases and J dropped 5 bases, with 15 bases sitting between them.

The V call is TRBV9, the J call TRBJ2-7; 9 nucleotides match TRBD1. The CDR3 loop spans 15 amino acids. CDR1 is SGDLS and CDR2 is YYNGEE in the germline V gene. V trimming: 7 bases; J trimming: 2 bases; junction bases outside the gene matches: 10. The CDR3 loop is CASSPSGTGPYEQYF. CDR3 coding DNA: TGTGCCAGCTCCCCCTCCGGGACAGGGCCCTACGAGCAGTACTTC.

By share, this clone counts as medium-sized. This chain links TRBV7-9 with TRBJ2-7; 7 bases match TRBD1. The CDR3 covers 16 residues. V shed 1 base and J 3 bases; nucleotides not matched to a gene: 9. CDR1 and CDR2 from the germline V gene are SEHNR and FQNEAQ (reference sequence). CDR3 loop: CASSLGEGAQGYEQYF. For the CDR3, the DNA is TGTGCCAGCAGCTTAGGTGAGGGGGCGCAGGGCTACGAGCAGTACTTC.

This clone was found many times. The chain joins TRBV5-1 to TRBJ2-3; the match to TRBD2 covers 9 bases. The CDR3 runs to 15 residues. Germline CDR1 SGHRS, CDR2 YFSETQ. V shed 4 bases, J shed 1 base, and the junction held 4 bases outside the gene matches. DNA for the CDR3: TGCGCCAGCAGCGGAAAGCGGGGGGGCACAGATACGCAGTATTTT. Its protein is CASSGKRGGTDTQYF.

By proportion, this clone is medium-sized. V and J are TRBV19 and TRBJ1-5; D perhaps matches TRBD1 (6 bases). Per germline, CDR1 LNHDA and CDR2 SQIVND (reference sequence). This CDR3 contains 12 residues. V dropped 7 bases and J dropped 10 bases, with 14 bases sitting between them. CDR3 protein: CASNWGAHPQHF. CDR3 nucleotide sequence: TGTGCCAGTAACTGGGGGGCGCACCCCCAGCATTTT.

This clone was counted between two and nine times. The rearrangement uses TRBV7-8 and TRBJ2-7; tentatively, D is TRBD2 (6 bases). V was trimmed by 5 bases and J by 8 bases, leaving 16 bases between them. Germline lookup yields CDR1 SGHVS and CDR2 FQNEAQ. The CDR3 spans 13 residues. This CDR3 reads CASSTRGSGKQYF. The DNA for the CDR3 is TGTGCCAGCAGCACCCGGGGGAGTGGAAAGCAGTACTTC.

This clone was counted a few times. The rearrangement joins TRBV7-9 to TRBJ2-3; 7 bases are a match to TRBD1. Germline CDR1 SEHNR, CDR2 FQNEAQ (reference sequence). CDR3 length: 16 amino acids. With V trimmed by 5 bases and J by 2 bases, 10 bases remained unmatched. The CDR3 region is CASSPPRTGPTDTQYF. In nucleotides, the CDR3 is TGTGCCAGCAGCCCCCCCCGGACAGGACCCACAGATACGCAGTATTTT.

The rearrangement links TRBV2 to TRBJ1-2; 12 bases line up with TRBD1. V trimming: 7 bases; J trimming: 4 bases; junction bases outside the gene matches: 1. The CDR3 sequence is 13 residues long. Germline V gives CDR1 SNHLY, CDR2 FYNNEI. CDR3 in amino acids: CASTGQGAYGYTF. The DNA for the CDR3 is TGTGCCAGCACGGGACAGGGGGCCTATGGCTACACCTTC.

CDR3 in DNA: TGTGCCAGCAGCCGGGTCTACGAGCAGTACTTC. It encodes CASSRVYEQYF. This chain joins TRBV21-1 and TRBJ2-7; the table names TRBD2, a call not compared with the DNA. TRBV21-1 is labeled a pseudogene. The CDR3 is made up of 11 amino acids.

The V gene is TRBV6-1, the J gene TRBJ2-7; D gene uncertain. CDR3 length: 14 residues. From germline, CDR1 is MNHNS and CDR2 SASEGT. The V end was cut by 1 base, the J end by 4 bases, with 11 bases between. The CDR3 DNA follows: TGTGCCAGCAGTGAAGACCAAATCCAATACGAGCAGTACTTC. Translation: CASSEDQIQYEQYF.

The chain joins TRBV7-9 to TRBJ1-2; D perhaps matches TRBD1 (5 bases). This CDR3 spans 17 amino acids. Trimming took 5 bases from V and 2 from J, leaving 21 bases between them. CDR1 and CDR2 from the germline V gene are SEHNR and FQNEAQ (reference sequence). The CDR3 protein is CASSHGVDGGENYGYTF. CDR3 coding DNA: TGTGCCAGCAGCCATGGCGTCGATGGGGGAGAGAACTATGGCTACACCTTC.

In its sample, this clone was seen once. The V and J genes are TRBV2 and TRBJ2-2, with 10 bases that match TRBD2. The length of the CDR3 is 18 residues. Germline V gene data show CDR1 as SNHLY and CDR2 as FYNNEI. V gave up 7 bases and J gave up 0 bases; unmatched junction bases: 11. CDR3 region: CASNEDGTSAANTGELFF. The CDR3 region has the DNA TGTGCCAGCAACGAAGACGGGACTAGCGCAGCGAACACCGGGGAGCTGTTTTTT.

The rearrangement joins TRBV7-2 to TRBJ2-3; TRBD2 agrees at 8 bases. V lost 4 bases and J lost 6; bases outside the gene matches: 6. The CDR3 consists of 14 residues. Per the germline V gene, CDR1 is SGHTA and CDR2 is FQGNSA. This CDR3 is CASSSGGAWDTQYF. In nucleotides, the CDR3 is TGTGCCAGCAGCTCCGGGGGGGCGTGGGATACGCAGTATTTT.

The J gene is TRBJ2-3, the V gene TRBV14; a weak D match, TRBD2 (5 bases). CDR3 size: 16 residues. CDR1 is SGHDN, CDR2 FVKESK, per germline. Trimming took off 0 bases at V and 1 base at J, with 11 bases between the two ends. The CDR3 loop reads CASSQDLIGGTDTQYF. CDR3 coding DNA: TGTGCCAGCAGCCAAGACCTCATCGGGGGCACAGATACGCAGTATTTT.

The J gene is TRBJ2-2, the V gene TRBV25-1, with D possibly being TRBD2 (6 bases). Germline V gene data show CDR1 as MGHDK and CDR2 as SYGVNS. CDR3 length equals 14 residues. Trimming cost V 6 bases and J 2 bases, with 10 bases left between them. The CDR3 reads CASRQGLNTGELFF. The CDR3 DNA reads TGTGCCAGCAGGCAGGGACTTAACACCGGGGAGCTGTTTTTT.